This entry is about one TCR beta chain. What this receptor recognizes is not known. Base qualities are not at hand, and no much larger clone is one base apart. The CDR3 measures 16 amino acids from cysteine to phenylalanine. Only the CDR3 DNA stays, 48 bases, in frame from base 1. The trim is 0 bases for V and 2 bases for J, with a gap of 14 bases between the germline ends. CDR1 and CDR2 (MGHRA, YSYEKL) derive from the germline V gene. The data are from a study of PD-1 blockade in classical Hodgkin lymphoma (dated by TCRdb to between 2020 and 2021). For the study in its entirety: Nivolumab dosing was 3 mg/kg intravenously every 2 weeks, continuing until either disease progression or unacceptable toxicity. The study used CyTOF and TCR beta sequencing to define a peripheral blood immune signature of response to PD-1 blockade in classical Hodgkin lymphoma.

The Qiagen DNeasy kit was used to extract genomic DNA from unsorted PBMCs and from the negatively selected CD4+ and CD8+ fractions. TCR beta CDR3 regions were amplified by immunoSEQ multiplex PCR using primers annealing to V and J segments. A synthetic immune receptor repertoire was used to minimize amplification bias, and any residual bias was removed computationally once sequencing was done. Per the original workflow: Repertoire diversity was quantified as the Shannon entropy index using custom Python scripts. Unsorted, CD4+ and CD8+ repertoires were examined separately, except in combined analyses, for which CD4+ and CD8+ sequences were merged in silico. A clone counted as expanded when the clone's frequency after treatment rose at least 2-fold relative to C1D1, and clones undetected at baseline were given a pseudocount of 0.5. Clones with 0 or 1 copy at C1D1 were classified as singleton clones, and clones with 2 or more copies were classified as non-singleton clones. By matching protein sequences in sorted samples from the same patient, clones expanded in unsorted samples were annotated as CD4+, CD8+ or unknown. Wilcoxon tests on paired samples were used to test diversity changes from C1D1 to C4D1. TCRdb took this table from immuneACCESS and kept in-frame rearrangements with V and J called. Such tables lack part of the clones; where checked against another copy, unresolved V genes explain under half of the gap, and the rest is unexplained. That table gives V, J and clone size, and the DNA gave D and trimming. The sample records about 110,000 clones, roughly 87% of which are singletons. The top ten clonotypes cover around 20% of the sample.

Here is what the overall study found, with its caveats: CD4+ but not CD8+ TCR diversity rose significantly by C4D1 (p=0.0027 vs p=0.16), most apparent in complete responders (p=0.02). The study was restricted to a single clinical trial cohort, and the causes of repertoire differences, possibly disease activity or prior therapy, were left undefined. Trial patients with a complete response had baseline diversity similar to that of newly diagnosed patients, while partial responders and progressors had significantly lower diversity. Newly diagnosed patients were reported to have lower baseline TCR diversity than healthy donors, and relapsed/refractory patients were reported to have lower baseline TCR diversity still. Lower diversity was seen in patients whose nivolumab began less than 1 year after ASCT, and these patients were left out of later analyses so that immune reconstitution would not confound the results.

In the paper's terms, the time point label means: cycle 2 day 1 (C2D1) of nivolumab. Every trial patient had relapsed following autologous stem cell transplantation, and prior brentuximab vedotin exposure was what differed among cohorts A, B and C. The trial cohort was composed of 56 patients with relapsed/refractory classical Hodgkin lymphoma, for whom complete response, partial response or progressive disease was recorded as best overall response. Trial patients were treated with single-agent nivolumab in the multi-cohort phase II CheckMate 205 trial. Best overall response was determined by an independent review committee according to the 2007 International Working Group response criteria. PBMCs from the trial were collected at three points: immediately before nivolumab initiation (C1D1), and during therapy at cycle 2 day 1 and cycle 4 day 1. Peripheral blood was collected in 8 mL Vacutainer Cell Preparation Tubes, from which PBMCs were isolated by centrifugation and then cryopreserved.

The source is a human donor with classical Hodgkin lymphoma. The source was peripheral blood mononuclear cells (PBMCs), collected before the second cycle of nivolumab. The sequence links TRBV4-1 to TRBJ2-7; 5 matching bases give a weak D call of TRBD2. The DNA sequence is TGCGCCAGCAGCCAAGAAGCGGCCCCGAGACCCTACGAGCAGTACTTC. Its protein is CASSQEAAPRPYEQYF.